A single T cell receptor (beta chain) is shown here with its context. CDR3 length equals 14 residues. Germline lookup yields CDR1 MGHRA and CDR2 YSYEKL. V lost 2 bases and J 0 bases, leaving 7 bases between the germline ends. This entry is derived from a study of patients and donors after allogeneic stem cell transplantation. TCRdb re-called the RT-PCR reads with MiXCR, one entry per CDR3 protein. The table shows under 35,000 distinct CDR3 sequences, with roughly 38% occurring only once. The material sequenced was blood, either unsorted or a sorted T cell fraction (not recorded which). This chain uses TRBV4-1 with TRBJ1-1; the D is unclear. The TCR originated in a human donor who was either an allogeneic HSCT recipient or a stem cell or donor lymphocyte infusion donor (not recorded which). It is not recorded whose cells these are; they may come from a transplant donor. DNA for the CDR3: TGCGCCAGCAGCCAATGGCGGGTGAACACTGAAGCTTTCTTT. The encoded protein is CASSQWRVNTEAFF.